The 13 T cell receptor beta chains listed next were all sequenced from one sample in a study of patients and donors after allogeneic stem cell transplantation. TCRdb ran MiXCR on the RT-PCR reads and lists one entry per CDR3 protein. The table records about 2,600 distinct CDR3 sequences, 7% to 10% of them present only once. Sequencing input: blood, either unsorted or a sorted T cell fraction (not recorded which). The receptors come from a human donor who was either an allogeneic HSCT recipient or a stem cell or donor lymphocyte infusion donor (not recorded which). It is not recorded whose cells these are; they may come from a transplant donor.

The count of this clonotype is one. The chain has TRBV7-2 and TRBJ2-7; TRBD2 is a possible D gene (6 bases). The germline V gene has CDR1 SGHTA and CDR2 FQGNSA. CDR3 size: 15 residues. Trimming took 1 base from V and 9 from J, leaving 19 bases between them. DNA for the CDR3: TGTGCCAGCAGCTTAGGCCCGGGAGACGGAGGATCGCAGTACTTC. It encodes CASSLGPGDGGSQYF.

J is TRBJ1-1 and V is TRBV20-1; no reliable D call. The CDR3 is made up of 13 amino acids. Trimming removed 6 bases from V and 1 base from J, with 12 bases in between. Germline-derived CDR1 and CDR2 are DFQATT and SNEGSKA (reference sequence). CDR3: CSATRDTNTEAFF. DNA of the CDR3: TGCAGTGCGACCAGAGACACGAACACTGAAGCTTTCTTT.

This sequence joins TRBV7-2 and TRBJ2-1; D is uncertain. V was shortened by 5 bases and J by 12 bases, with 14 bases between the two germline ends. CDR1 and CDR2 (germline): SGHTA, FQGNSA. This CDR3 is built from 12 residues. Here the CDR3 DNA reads TGTGCCAGCAGCACCCGGTCCCCAGGGCAGTTCTTC. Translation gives CASSTRSPGQFF.

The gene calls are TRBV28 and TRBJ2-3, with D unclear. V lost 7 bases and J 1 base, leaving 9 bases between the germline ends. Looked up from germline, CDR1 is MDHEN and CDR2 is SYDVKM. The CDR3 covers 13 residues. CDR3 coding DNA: TGTGCCAGCAATCGGCCGGGCACAGATACGCAGTATTTT. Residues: CASNRPGTDTQYF.

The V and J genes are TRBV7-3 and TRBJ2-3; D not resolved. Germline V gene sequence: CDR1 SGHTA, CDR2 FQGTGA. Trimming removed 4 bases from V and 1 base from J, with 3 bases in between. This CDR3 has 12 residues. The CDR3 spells CASSSGTDTQYF. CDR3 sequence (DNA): TGTGCCAGCAGCTCGGGCACAGATACGCAGTATTTT.

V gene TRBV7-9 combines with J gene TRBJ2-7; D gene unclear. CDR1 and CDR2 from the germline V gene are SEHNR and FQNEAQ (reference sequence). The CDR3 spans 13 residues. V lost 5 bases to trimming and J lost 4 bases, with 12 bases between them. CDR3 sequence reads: CASSLGPRYEQYF. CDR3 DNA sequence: TGTGCCAGCAGCCTCGGGCCGAGATACGAGCAGTACTTC.

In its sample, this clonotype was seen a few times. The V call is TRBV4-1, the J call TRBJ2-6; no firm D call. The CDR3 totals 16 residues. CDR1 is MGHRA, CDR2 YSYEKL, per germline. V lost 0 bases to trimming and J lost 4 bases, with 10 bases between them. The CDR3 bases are TGCGCCAGCAGCCAAGATAGGGCTTCCGGGGCCAACGTCCTGACTTTC. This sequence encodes CASSQDRASGANVLTF.

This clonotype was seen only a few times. The CDR3 region is CASSPRGQGFTEQYF. The CDR3 DNA follows: TGTGCCAGCAGTCCCCGGGGACAGGGATTTACCGAGCAGTACTTC. V gene TRBV12-3 or TRBV12-4 combines with J gene TRBJ2-7, with 9 bases lining up with TRBD1. V was clipped by 5 bases and J by 6 bases; unmatched bases: 11. There are 15 residues in the CDR3.

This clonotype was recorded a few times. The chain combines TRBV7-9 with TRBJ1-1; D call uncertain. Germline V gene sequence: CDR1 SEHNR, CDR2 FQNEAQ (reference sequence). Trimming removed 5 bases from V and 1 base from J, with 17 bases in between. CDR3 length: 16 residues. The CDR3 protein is CASSPSGSRGNTEAFF. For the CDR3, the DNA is TGTGCCAGCAGCCCTTCGGGGAGCAGAGGGAACACTGAAGCTTTCTTT.

The DNA for the CDR3 is TGCGCCAGCAGCCCCCTAGGGTACGAGCAGTACTTC. Its translation: CASSPLGYEQYF. This sequence joins TRBV5-1 and TRBJ2-7; D is ambiguous. V was pared by 4 bases and J by 4 bases, with 9 bases between. Germline lookup yields CDR1 SGHRS and CDR2 YFSETQ. This CDR3 has 12 amino acids.

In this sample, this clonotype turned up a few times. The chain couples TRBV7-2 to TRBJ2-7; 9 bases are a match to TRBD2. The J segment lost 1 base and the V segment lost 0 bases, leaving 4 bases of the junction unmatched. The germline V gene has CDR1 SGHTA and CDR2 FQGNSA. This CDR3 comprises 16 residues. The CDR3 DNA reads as TGTGCCAGCAGCTTAGCGGGTAGCGGGAGTTCCTACGAGCAGTACTTC. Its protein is CASSLAGSGSSYEQYF.

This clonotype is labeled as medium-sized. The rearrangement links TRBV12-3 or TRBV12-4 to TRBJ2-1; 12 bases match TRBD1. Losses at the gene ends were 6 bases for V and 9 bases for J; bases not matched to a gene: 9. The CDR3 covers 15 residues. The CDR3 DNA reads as TGTGCCAGCAGCAACTCCGGGACAGGGGGCCTTGAGCAGTTCTTC. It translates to CASSNSGTGGLEQFF.

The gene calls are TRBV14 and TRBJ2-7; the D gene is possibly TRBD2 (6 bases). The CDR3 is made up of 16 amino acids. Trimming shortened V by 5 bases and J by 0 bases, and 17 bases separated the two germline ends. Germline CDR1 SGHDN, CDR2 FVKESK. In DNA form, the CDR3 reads TGTGCCAGCAGCGAAAAAAGCGGGTTCAGCTCCTACGAGCAGTACTTC. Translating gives CASSEKSGFSSYEQYF. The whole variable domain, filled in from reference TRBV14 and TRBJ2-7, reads EAGVTQFPSHSVIEKGQTVTLRCDPISGHDNLYWYRRVMGKEIKFLLHFVKESKQDESGMPNNRFLAERTGGTYSTLKVQPAELEDSGVYFCASSEKSGFSSYEQYFGPGTRLTVT.